A selection of T cell receptor beta chains follows, all from one sample in a study of blood T cell repertoires in COVID-19. Profiled with immunoSEQ multiplex PCR; TCRdb holds only in-frame clones, not every one. The sample consists of over 100,000 clones, roughly nine tenths of them appearing once. The sample consisted of peripheral blood. These receptors originate from a man aged 45-65 years with active COVID-19. Each CDR3 is given with its conserved first and last residue. The D gene is left open where the match is weak. Clone sizes are given selectively: once, few, many, or a class where the clone is expanded.

D gene	clone size	J gene	V gene	CDR3 length	CDR3 protein	CDR3 DNA
.	.	TRBJ2-3	TRBV12-3/TRBV12-4	13	CASSLYSSDTQYF	TGTGCCAGCAGTCTATACAGTTCAGATACGCAGTATTTT
.	.	TRBJ2-5	TRBV29-1	13	CSVELRWRETQYF	TGCAGCGTTGAATTGCGGTGGCGAGAGACCCAGTACTTC
TRBD1	.	TRBJ2-2	TRBV27	16	CASSLKGGASTGELFF	TGTGCCAGCAGTTTGAAAGGGGGCGCAAGTACCGGGGAGCTGTTTTTT
TRBD1	.	TRBJ2-7	TRBV6-5	13	CASSYLGQGEQYF	TGTGCCAGCAGTTACCTGGGACAGGGAGAGCAGTACTTC
.	.	TRBJ2-7	TRBV27	13	CARAPQGVYEQYF	TGTGCCAGGGCCCCACAGGGTGTCTACGAGCAGTACTTC
TRBD1	.	TRBJ1-1	TRBV28	14	CASSLPGGNTEAFF	TGTGCCAGCAGTTTACCAGGGGGGAACACTGAAGCTTTCTTT
TRBD1	.	TRBJ2-7	TRBV27	17	CASSGRTGTAATYEQYF	TGTGCCAGCAGTGGCCGCACCGGGACAGCGGCCACCTACGAGCAGTACTTC
.	.	TRBJ2-7	TRBV2	10	CASFYYEQYF	TGTGCCAGCTTCTACTACGAGCAGTACTTC
.	.	TRBJ1-6	TRBV11-2	14	CASSYSSYNSPLHF	TGTGCCAGCAGCTACAGCTCCTATAATTCACCCCTCCACTTT
.	few	TRBJ2-7	TRBV7-9	13	CASSPRLKHEQYF	TGTGCCAGCAGCCCCCGACTTAAACACGAGCAGTACTTC
TRBD2	.	TRBJ2-2	TRBV7-8	14	CASSPPGGTGELFF	TGTGCCAGCAGCCCCCCGGGGGGGACCGGGGAGCTGTTTTTT
.	.	TRBJ2-3	TRBV6-5	15	CASSYDGTSTDTQYF	TGTGCCAGCAGTTACGACGGGACTAGCACAGATACGCAGTATTTT
.	few	TRBJ2-7	TRBV7-9	15	CASSPGAGVTYEQYF	TGTGCCAGCAGCCCAGGGGCGGGAGTGACCTACGAGCAGTACTTC
TRBD2	.	TRBJ2-3	TRBV5-1	18	CASSLLPTSGENTDTQYF	TGCGCCAGCAGCCTACTCCCGACTAGCGGGGAGAACACAGATACGCAGTATTTT
.	.	TRBJ1-2	TRBV4-1	14	CASSPGGRDYGYTF	TGCGCCAGCAGCCCGGGAGGCAGGGACTATGGCTACACCTTC
TRBD1	.	TRBJ1-5	TRBV7-2	14	CASSGPGQLMPQHF	TGTGCCAGCAGCGGACCGGGACAGTTGATGCCCCAGCATTTT
TRBD2	.	TRBJ2-1	TRBV4-2	18	CASSPRASGGGDYNEQFF	TGTGCCAGCAGCCCGAGGGCTAGCGGGGGGGGAGATTACAATGAGCAGTTCTTC
TRBD2	.	TRBJ2-1	TRBV5-1	16	CASSRLAGGNYNEQFF	TGCGCCAGCAGTCGACTAGCGGGGGGGAACTACAATGAGCAGTTCTTC
.	.	TRBJ2-1	TRBV2	21	CASSEARRVVDGASSYNEQFF	TGTGCCAGCAGTGAAGCCCGGAGGGTGGTGGACGGGGCGAGCTCCTACAATGAGCAGTTCTTC
.	.	TRBJ1-5	TRBV7-2	13	CASSTHSGQPQHF	TGTGCCAGCAGCACACACAGCGGCCAGCCCCAGCATTTT
TRBD2	.	TRBJ2-1	TRBV7-2	16	CASSSTVPGGYGEQFF	TGTGCCAGCAGCTCGACGGTTCCGGGGGGGTATGGTGAGCAGTTCTTC
.	.	TRBJ2-5	TRBV4-1	14	CASSQRLFQETQYF	TGCGCCAGCAGCCAACGTCTCTTCCAAGAGACCCAGTACTTC
TRBD2	.	TRBJ2-3	TRBV30	12	CAWTGLAGGHHF	TGTGCCTGGACTGGACTAGCGGGGGGGCATCATTTT
.	.	TRBJ1-5	TRBV7-9	14	CASSFTERNQPQHF	TGTGCCAGCAGCTTTACAGAAAGGAATCAGCCCCAGCATTTT
TRBD2	.	TRBJ2-7	TRBV10-3	14	CAIGAGGSSYEQYF	TGTGCCATCGGAGCGGGGGGGAGCTCCTACGAGCAGTACTTC
.	.	TRBJ1-1	TRBV21-1	15	CARDEGHFYYTEAFF	TGTGCCAGAGACGAGGGCCACTTCTATTACACTGAAGCTTTCTTT
TRBD1	.	TRBJ2-7	TRBV6-5	14	CASSSGTGGYEQYF	TGTGCCAGCAGTTCCGGGACAGGGGGGTACGAGCAGTACTTC
TRBD2	.	TRBJ2-2	TRBV19	17	CASSLSLTMGTSGELFF	TGTGCCAGTAGTTTGTCCCTAACAATGGGGACTAGCGGGGAGCTGTTTTTT
.	.	TRBJ2-6	TRBV19	15	CASSPGLSGANVLTF	TGTGCCTCCTCTCCAGGCCTTTCTGGGGCCAACGTCCTGACTTTC
TRBD1	.	TRBJ2-6	TRBV7-9	14	CASSLGQAANVLTF	TGTGCCAGCAGCCTAGGACAGGCAGCCAACGTCCTGACTTTC
TRBD1	.	TRBJ1-2	TRBV19	12	CASSSGQGGYTF	TGTGCCAGTAGTTCCGGACAGGGTGGCTACACCTTC
.	.	TRBJ2-3	TRBV5-1	16	CASSLSLRTITDTQYF	TGCGCCAGCAGCTTGTCCCTAAGGACTATCACAGATACGCAGTATTTT
.	.	TRBJ2-7	TRBV19	12	CASSIDPGEQYF	TGTGCCAGTAGTATAGATCCAGGCGAGCAGTACTTC
TRBD2	.	TRBJ2-5	TRBV5-1	16	CASSLDAAGGQETQYF	TGCGCCAGCAGCTTGGATGCCGCGGGGGGCCAAGAGACCCAGTACTTC
TRBD1	.	TRBJ2-3	TRBV6-5	13	CASRDRVTDTQYF	TGTGCCAGCAGGGACAGGGTCACAGATACGCAGTATTTT
TRBD1	.	TRBJ1-4	TRBV19	15	CASTRWGQGNEKLFF	TGTGCCAGTACCCGGTGGGGACAGGGGAATGAAAAACTGTTTTTT
.	.	TRBJ2-5	TRBV5-5	15	CASSSQGGGQETQYF	TGTGCCAGCAGCTCACAGGGGGGAGGGCAAGAGACCCAGTACTTC
.	.	TRBJ2-1	TRBV2	14	CASNQGVSYNEQFF	TGTGCCAGCAACCAGGGTGTCTCCTACAATGAGCAGTTCTTC
TRBD2	.	TRBJ2-1	TRBV5-1	15	CASSTTSGGNNEQFF	TGCGCCAGCAGCACGACGAGCGGGGGAAACAATGAGCAGTTCTTC
.	once	TRBJ2-1	TRBV2	12	CASSGLLNEQFF	TGTGCCAGCAGTGGACTTCTCAATGAGCAGTTCTTC
.	.	TRBJ1-5	TRBV2	15	CASVKGRAGNQPQHF	TGTGCCAGCGTAAAAGGGCGAGCGGGAAATCAGCCCCAGCATTTT
.	.	TRBJ2-2	TRBV7-9	15	CASTSRGPGTGELFF	TGTGCCAGCACCTCAAGGGGCCCGGGCACCGGGGAGCTGTTTTTT
TRBD1	.	TRBJ1-4	TRBV19	22	CASSPVDRGHGPSFRGLEKLFF	TGTGCCAGTAGTCCTGTGGACAGGGGGCACGGACCATCTTTTCGGGGGTTGGAAAAACTGTTTTTT
.	.	TRBJ2-3	TRBV6-5	13	CASFDTFTDTQYF	TGTGCCAGTTTTGACACATTCACAGATACGCAGTATTTT
.	.	TRBJ1-1	TRBV21-1	13	CASSKRANTEAFF	TGTGCCAGCAGCAAACGAGCAAACACTGAAGCTTTCTTT
.	.	TRBJ1-2	TRBV25-1	13	CASSEQAPGGYTF	TGTGCCAGCAGTGAGCAGGCCCCAGGGGGCTACACCTTC
.	.	TRBJ1-1	TRBV6-5	14	CASVSGPMNTEAFF	TGTGCCAGCGTCTCAGGGCCAATGAACACTGAAGCTTTCTTT
TRBD2	.	TRBJ2-7	TRBV11-2	15	CASSKPTSFVYEQYF	TGTGCCAGCAGCAAGCCGACTAGCTTTGTGTACGAGCAGTACTTC
TRBD2	.	TRBJ2-3	TRBV3-1/TRBV3-2	17	CASSQGGLAGRTDTQYF	TGTGCCAGCAGCCAAGGAGGACTAGCGGGGAGGACAGATACGCAGTATTTT
TRBD2	.	TRBJ2-5	TRBV9	15	CASSSSGTNQETQYF	TGTGCCAGCAGCTCCTCCGGGACTAACCAAGAGACCCAGTACTTC
.	once	TRBJ2-1	TRBV7-9	14	CASSVLLDSNEQFF	TGTGCCAGCAGCGTCCTCCTAGATTCCAATGAGCAGTTCTTC
.	.	TRBJ2-1	TRBV7-9	15	CASSLESGTKREQFF	TGTGCCAGCAGCTTAGAATCTGGAACTAAACGTGAGCAGTTCTTC
TRBD1	.	TRBJ1-1	TRBV7-9	13	CASRQGTNTEAFF	TGTGCCAGCCGACAGGGAACGAACACTGAAGCTTTCTTT
TRBD1	few	TRBJ2-3	TRBV19	14	CASDPGQGTDTQYF	TGTGCCAGTGATCCGGGACAGGGAACAGATACGCAGTATTTT
.	.	TRBJ2-7	TRBV11-2	14	CASSVSVGAYEQYF	TGTGCCAGCAGCGTTAGTGTGGGGGCGTACGAGCAGTACTTC
TRBD1	.	TRBJ1-6	TRBV9	18	CASSREQGTRSYNSPLHF	TGTGCCAGCAGCCGAGAACAGGGGACCAGGTCCTATAATTCACCCCTCCACTTT
.	.	TRBJ1-1	TRBV19	15	CASSNQGGDHTEAFF	TGTGCCAGTAGTAACCAGGGAGGTGATCACACTGAAGCTTTCTTT
.	once	TRBJ1-1	TRBV6-5	13	CASSLDSTGRAFF	TGTGCCAGCAGCCTCGACAGCACTGGTCGAGCTTTCTTT
.	.	TRBJ2-2	TRBV11-2	15	CASSPIGGRTGELFF	TGTGCCAGCAGCCCGATCGGGGGGCGGACCGGGGAGCTGTTTTTT